This T cell receptor beta chain came from a study of blood T cell repertoires in COVID-19. The V gene end was trimmed by 9 bases and the J gene end by 6 bases; junction bases not matched to a gene: 7. The CDR3 contains 13 residues. From germline, CDR1 is LNHDA and CDR2 SQIVND (reference sequence). Clones were sequenced by immunoSEQ multiplex PCR, and TCRdb holds only the in-frame ones, with some missing. Of roughly 100,000 clones listed, 81% are singletons. This TCR was recovered from a man aged 55-75 years with acute or convalescent COVID-19. V is TRBV19 and J is TRBJ1-5; 8 bases are shared with TRBD1. Sequencing was carried out using peripheral blood. DNA for the CDR3: TGTGCCAGCGCCGACAGGGGTGGTCAGCCCCAGCATTTT. Translation: CASADRGGQPQHF. Full variable domain (outside the CDR3, taken from reference TRBV19 and TRBJ1-5): DGGITQSPKYLFRKEGQNVTLSCEQNLNHDAMYWYRQDPGQGLRLIYYSQIVNDFQKGDIAEGYSVSREKKESFPLTVTSAQKNPTAFYLCASADRGGQPQHFGDGTRLSIL.